This T cell receptor beta chain is drawn from a study of cytomegalovirus exposure and HLA in healthy donors. Study information: One earlier analysis, a look at some 180 million T cells, found roughly 120 million unique TCR beta sequences.

Overall study findings and caveats: Beyond CMV serostatus, there was no information to go on about immune exposure. Reports indicated that the classifier achieved high specificity and sensitivity in diagnosing cytomegalovirus status. V- and J-gene trimming in TCR beta was tied to a missense DCLRE1C variant by an analysis performed later.

This CDR3 comprises 17 residues. Germline CDR1 is PRHDT and CDR2 is FYEKMQ (reference sequence). V lost 2 bases, J lost 0 bases, and 10 bases stayed unmatched. The PCR contained 60 Vbeta and 13 Jbeta primers. Repertoires were generated with immunoSEQ multiplex PCR, while TCRdb's copy carries only in-frame clones and drops some. The sample contains about 140,000 clones, roughly four fifths of which appear only once. This clone turned up a few times. Its antigen is unknown. This chain uses TRBV13 with TRBJ2-7, with 7 bases lining up with TRBD1. This sequence was found in a woman in her forties in good health and CMV-seronegative. What was sequenced was PBMCs. CDR3 loop: CASSLTSRDSYSYEQYF. CDR3 sequence (DNA): TGTGCCAGCAGCTTAACAAGCCGGGACAGCTACTCCTACGAGCAGTACTTC.